Listed below are T cell receptor beta chains from one sample, sequenced in a study of post-analysis software for immune sequencing data. TCRdb called the PCR reads again in MiXCR, with one record for every CDR3 protein. The sample lists 820,000 or so distinct CDR3 sequences, about 57% occurring once. Sequenced: blood. These receptors were obtained from a girl aged 5-17 years with multiple sclerosis. Each CDR3 is given with its conserved first and last residue. The D gene is left open where the match is weak. Clone sizes are given selectively: once, few, many, or a class where the clone is expanded.

abundance	v_gene	j_gene	d_gene	CDR3aa	CDR3nt
-	TRBV13	TRBJ2-6	TRBD1	CASSRGTGGSSGANVLTF	TGTGCCAGCAGCCGCGGGACAGGGGGAAGCTCTGGGGCCAACGTCCTGACTTTC
few	TRBV29-1	TRBJ1-2	-	CSVGGAGDYGYTF	TGCAGCGTTGGGGGGGCAGGGGACTATGGCTACACCTTC
-	TRBV6-6	TRBJ1-2	-	CASSYSSGPTNYGYTF	TGTGCCAGCAGTTACTCCTCGGGACCGACCAACTATGGCTACACCTTC
-	TRBV20-1	TRBJ2-6	-	CSASPLTGTGANVLTF	TGCAGTGCTAGTCCCCTAACAGGGACCGGGGCCAACGTCCTGACTTTC
few	TRBV7-3	TRBJ1-2	TRBD1	CASSLQGGTNYGYTF	TGTGCCAGCAGCTTACAGGGGGGGACTAACTATGGCTACACCTTC
few	TRBV4-2	TRBJ2-7	TRBD1	CASSQGQGASYEQYF	TGTGCCAGCAGCCAAGGACAGGGGGCCTCCTACGAGCAGTACTTC
-	TRBV7-2	TRBJ2-3	-	CASSLGGLGNTQYF	TGTGCCAGCAGCTTAGGGGGACTCGGGAATACGCAGTATTTT
-	TRBV6-5	TRBJ2-5	-	CASSFISGTQYF	TGTGCCAGCAGTTTTATCTCGGGGACCCAGTACTTC
-	TRBV20-1	TRBJ2-7	TRBD2	CGAFSGRAMYF	TGCGGTGCTTTTAGCGGGAGGGCCATGTACTTC
-	TRBV6-6	TRBJ1-2	-	CASSYTDGDDGYTF	TGTGCCAGCAGTTACACCGATGGAGACGATGGCTACACCTTC
few	TRBV4-1	TRBJ2-7	TRBD2	CASSQLGGGKEAQYF	TGCGCCAGCAGCCAATTGGGGGGAGGGAAGGAGGCCCAGTACTTC
once	TRBV6-2/TRBV6-3	TRBJ2-6	-	CASSYSVRFSGANVLTF	TGTGCCAGCAGTTACTCAGTTCGGTTTTCTGGGGCCAACGTCCTGACTTTC
-	TRBV29-1	TRBJ2-7	-	CSVSTLYEQYF	TGCAGCGTCTCAACTCTCTACGAGCAGTACTTC
-	TRBV29-1	TRBJ2-3	-	CSVVWGPRADTQYF	TGCAGCGTTGTTTGGGGGCCAAGAGCAGATACGCAGTATTTT
-	TRBV28	TRBJ1-5	-	CASSTRGGNQPQHF	TGTGCCAGCAGTACACGGGGTGGCAATCAGCCCCAGCATTTT
-	TRBV20-1	TRBJ2-3	TRBD2	CSASPSGDSTDTQYF	TGCAGTGCTAGCCCTAGCGGGGATAGCACAGATACGCAGTATTTT
-	TRBV19	TRBJ2-5	-	CASSIRTQRETQYF	TGTGCCAGTAGTATTAGGACCCAACGAGAGACCCAGTACTTC
-	TRBV12-3/TRBV12-4	TRBJ1-1	-	CASRPWNTEAFF	TGTGCCAGCAGGCCTTGGAACACTGAAGCTTTCTTT
few	TRBV12-3/TRBV12-4	TRBJ2-5	-	CASSFSVRTQYF	TGTGCCAGCAGTTTTTCGGTTAGGACCCAGTACTTC
-	TRBV7-9	TRBJ2-6	TRBD1	CASSLQQGGGANVLTF	TGTGCCAGCAGCTTACAACAGGGGGGTGGGGCCAACGTCCTGACTTTC
-	TRBV7-9	TRBJ2-7	-	CASGRSSTYEQYF	TGTGCCAGCGGAAGGTCTTCTACCTACGAGCAGTACTTC
few	TRBV20-1	TRBJ2-5	-	CSARRIQETQYF	TGCAGTGCCAGAAGGATACAAGAGACCCAGTACTTC
-	TRBV5-5	TRBJ1-1	-	CASSGDGLGGTEAFF	TGTGCCAGCAGCGGGGACGGGCTGGGGGGCACTGAAGCTTTCTTT
few	TRBV6-6	TRBJ1-1	-	CASNEGTPRTEAFF	TGTGCCAGCAACGAAGGGACCCCGAGGACTGAAGCTTTCTTT
-	TRBV12-3/TRBV12-4	TRBJ1-4	TRBD1	CASSWTGGGSTNEKLFF	TGTGCCAGCAGTTGGACAGGGGGAGGCTCAACTAATGAAAAACTGTTTTTT
-	TRBV20-1	TRBJ1-6	-	CSARDDLGSPLHF	TGCAGTGCTAGAGACGACCTAGGTTCACCCCTCCACTTT
few	TRBV21-1	TRBJ2-4	-	CASSKALWRACNIQYF	TGTGCCAGCAGCAAAGCGCTTTGGAGGGCCTGTAACATTCAGTACTTC
-	TRBV12-3/TRBV12-4	TRBJ1-5	-	CASRKGGAQPQHF	TGTGCCAGCAGAAAGGGAGGGGCCCAGCCCCAGCATTTT
-	TRBV27	TRBJ2-5	-	CASSLRVAGETQYF	TGTGCCAGCAGTTTAAGAGTCGCAGGGGAGACCCAGTACTTC
few	TRBV7-9	TRBJ2-7	-	CASSPPLTPYYEQYF	TGTGCCAGCAGCCCTCCTTTAACCCCCTACTACGAGCAGTACTTC
few	TRBV6-6	TRBJ2-7	-	CASRGADYEQYF	TGTGCCAGCAGGGGGGCAGATTACGAGCAGTACTTC
-	TRBV5-1	TRBJ1-1	-	CASTLRGLTSRTEAFF	TGCGCCAGCACCCTTAGGGGCCTAACGTCGCGCACTGAAGCTTTCTTT
-	TRBV27	TRBJ2-1	TRBD2	CASSFGTSGLNEQFF	TGTGCCAGCAGTTTCGGGACTAGCGGACTCAATGAGCAGTTCTTC
once	TRBV5-1	TRBJ1-4	-	CASSSQGEEKLFF	TGCGCCAGCAGCTCACAGGGAGAGGAAAAACTGTTTTTT
few	TRBV7-9	TRBJ2-1	-	CASSAGSADEQFF	TGTGCCAGCAGCGCCGGCAGCGCCGATGAGCAGTTCTTC
-	TRBV5-1	TRBJ2-2	TRBD1	CASSLNQGANSGELFF	TGCGCCAGCAGCTTGAACCAGGGGGCTAATAGCGGGGAGCTGTTTTTT
-	TRBV5-5	TRBJ2-5	-	CASSPAGVQETRYF	TGTGCCAGCAGCCCTGCAGGGGTACAAGAGACCCGGTACTTC
-	TRBV9	TRBJ2-3	TRBD2	CASSVAALAGGTRDTQYF	TGTGCCAGCAGCGTAGCGGCTCTGGCGGGGGGTACCAGAGATACGCAGTATTTT
-	TRBV29-1	TRBJ1-1	-	CSGGGGGHEAFF	TGCAGCGGCGGGGGCGGGGGGCATGAAGCTTTCTTT
once	TRBV2	TRBJ2-7	TRBD1	CASELGQPSYEQYF	TGTGCCAGCGAGCTGGGACAGCCGTCCTACGAGCAGTACTTC
-	TRBV3-1	TRBJ2-3	-	CASSQRGGRSTDTQYF	TGTGCCAGCAGCCAAAGGGGGGGCCGAAGCACAGATACGCAGTATTTT
-	TRBV5-1	TRBJ2-3	-	CASSRPNTDTQYF	TGCGCCAGCAGCCGACCTAACACAGATACGCAGTATTTT
few	TRBV7-9	TRBJ2-7	-	CASSRDSTYEQYF	TGTGCCAGCAGCAGGGACTCAACCTACGAGCAGTACTTC
-	TRBV4-2	TRBJ1-5	-	CASSQENSNQPQHF	TGTGCCAGCAGCCAAGAGAATAGCAATCAGCCCCAGCATTTT
few	TRBV7-3	TRBJ2-7	-	CASSLSGAHEQYF	TGTGCCAGCAGCTTAAGCGGGGCCCACGAGCAGTACTTC
-	TRBV7-3	TRBJ2-3	TRBD1	CASSPWTGPTDTQYF	TGTGCCAGCAGCCCCTGGACAGGGCCCACAGATACGCAGTATTTT
many	TRBV7-2	TRBJ2-4	-	CASSLVAGGGDIQYF	TGTGCCAGCAGCTTAGTGGCAGGGGGAGGAGACATTCAGTACTTC
-	TRBV3-1	TRBJ2-7	-	CASSQGAEQYF	TGTGCCAGCAGCCAAGGGGCCGAGCAGTACTTC
once	TRBV5-1	TRBJ2-3	-	CASSSDSHTDTQYF	TGCGCCAGCAGCTCCGACAGCCACACAGATACGCAGTATTTT
-	TRBV6-5	TRBJ1-1	-	CASTPIMNTEAFF	TGTGCCAGCACCCCAATTATGAACACTGAAGCTTTCTTT